This is a list of T cell receptor beta chains from one sample in a study of blood T cell repertoires in COVID-19. Only in-frame clones appear in the TCRdb table, and some are missing; sequencing was by immunoSEQ multiplex PCR. The table has some 150,000 clones, approximately 87% seen once. Sequenced: peripheral blood. The source of these receptors is a woman between 40 and 55 years old with acute or convalescent COVID-19. CDR3s include the opening cysteine and the closing phenylalanine or tryptophan. The D gene is left open where the match is weak. The size entry is marked missing in some rows and otherwise reads once, few, many or a size class.

>TRBV5-1|NA|TRBJ2-3|NA
TGCGCCAGCAGCTTGTTACGGGATACGCAGTATTTT
CASSLLRDTQYF
>TRBV11-2|TRBD2|TRBJ2-5|NA
TGTGCCAGCAGCTTAAGGGGGACTAGCGGGGGGCCTTCGCAAGAGACCCAGTACTTC
CASSLRGTSGGPSQETQYF
>TRBV5-1|NA|TRBJ2-1|NA
TGCGCCAGCAGCGGAGACAGTTTTAATGAGCAGTTCTTC
CASSGDSFNEQFF
>TRBV19|NA|TRBJ1-1|few
TGTGCCAGTACGTCCTCTTTGAACACTGAAGCTTTCTTT
CASTSSLNTEAFF
>TRBV28|NA|TRBJ1-2|NA
TGTGCCAGCACAATTGCGGGGGGCACAAGGTATGGCTACACCTTC
CASTIAGGTRYGYTF
>TRBV19|NA|TRBJ1-5|NA
TGTGCCAGTAGTATAGATACCAGGGTGCAGCCCCAGCATTTT
CASSIDTRVQPQHF
>TRBV27|NA|TRBJ1-5|once
TGTGCCAGCAGTTTATGGGGGCCAATAGATCAGCCCCAGCATTTT
CASSLWGPIDQPQHF
>TRBV4-2|NA|TRBJ1-5|NA
TGTGCCAGCAGCCAAGGTTCGGGGGGGGCGGGTCAGCCCCAGCATTTT
CASSQGSGGAGQPQHF
>TRBV30|TRBD1|TRBJ1-2|once
TGTGCCTGGAGTCGGACAGGGGGCAACTATGGCTACACCTTC
CAWSRTGGNYGYTF
>TRBV30|TRBD2|TRBJ2-3|NA
TGTGCCTGGAGCGACGGGGGGAAGCCCCCCGATACGCAGTATTTT
CAWSDGGKPPDTQYF
>TRBV18|TRBD1|TRBJ1-5|NA
TGTGCCAGCTCACCGGGACAGGGAATGTGGGACAATCAGCCCCAGCATTTT
CASSPGQGMWDNQPQHF
>TRBV7-7|NA|TRBJ2-7|NA
TGTGCTAGCAGCTTAGAACAGGGTTCCTACGAGCAGTACTTC
CASSLEQGSYEQYF
>TRBV4-1|NA|TRBJ1-5|NA
TGCGCCAGCAGCCAAGTCCCGGGGGATCAGCCCCAGCATTTT
CASSQVPGDQPQHF
>TRBV5-6|NA|TRBJ1-2|NA
TGTGCCAGCAGTGGGGCTCGTCTCGCCTATGGCTACACCTTC
CASSGARLAYGYTF
>TRBV24-1|NA|TRBJ2-1|NA
TGTGCCACCAGTGATCCAGGGTCTCGCGGGGATGAGCAGTTCTTC
CATSDPGSRGDEQFF
>TRBV18|NA|TRBJ2-6|NA
TGTGCCAGCTCACTATGGGAGGCGCCCTCTGGGGCCAACGTCCTGACTTTC
CASSLWEAPSGANVLTF
>TRBV10-3|TRBD1|TRBJ2-7|NA
TGTGCCATCAGTGAGGTGGACAGGTTTTCCTACGAGCAGTACTTC
CAISEVDRFSYEQYF
>TRBV25-1|TRBD1|TRBJ2-5|NA
TGTGCCAGCAGTCCGCGGACAGGGGGGGAGACCCAGTACTTC
CASSPRTGGETQYF
>TRBV7-2|TRBD1|TRBJ2-2|NA
TGTGCCAGCAGCTTAGTGGTCAGGGGGATCGGGGAGCTGTTTTTT
CASSLVVRGIGELFF
>TRBV5-6|NA|TRBJ1-1|NA
TGTGCCAGCAGCGGTAGCAGGGGTTTAGGCACTGAAGCTTTCTTT
CASSGSRGLGTEAFF
>TRBV9|NA|TRBJ2-3|NA
TGTGCCAGCAGCGTAGCTATAGGGGGGGCCATAGATACGCAGTATTTT
CASSVAIGGAIDTQYF
>TRBV6-5|TRBD1|TRBJ2-7|NA
TGTGCCAGCAGATTGGGACAGGGTAATTGGTACGAGCAGTACTTC
CASRLGQGNWYEQYF
>TRBV7-8|NA|TRBJ2-3|NA
TGTGCCAGCAGCTTAGCCCCGGGGGTATTCCGCACAGATACGCAGTATTTT
CASSLAPGVFRTDTQYF
>TRBV3-1/TRBV3-2|TRBD1|TRBJ1-2|NA
TGTGCCAGCAGCCAACAGGGGGGTGGCGGCTACACCTTC
CASSQQGGGGYTF
>TRBV2|NA|TRBJ1-2|NA
TGTGCCAGCACCCCCGGTGGGGGGTATGGCTACACCTTC
CASTPGGGYGYTF
>TRBV27|TRBD2|TRBJ2-2|NA
TGTGCCAGCAGTTTCGCACGGACTAGCGGGAGCCTCGACACCGGGGAGCTGTTTTTT
CASSFARTSGSLDTGELFF
>TRBV28|TRBD1|TRBJ1-1|NA
TGTGCCAGCACTCCCCCGGGGTGGGACAGCCACACTGAAGCTTTCTTT
CASTPPGWDSHTEAFF
>TRBV28|TRBD1|TRBJ1-2|NA
TGTGCCAGCAGTTTGACAGGGGATGGCTACACCTTC
CASSLTGDGYTF
>TRBV23-1|NA|TRBJ1-1|once
TGCGCCAGCAGTCCAGACACTGAAGCTTTCTTT
CASSPDTEAFF
>TRBV7-3|TRBD2|TRBJ2-1|NA
TGTGCCAGCAGCTTAACCTCTAGCGGGAATGAGCAGTTCTTC
CASSLTSSGNEQFF
>TRBV6-5|TRBD1|TRBJ1-3|NA
TGTGCCAGCAGTTACTCCACGGGGACAGGAGGAAACACCATATATTTT
CASSYSTGTGGNTIYF
>TRBV5-6|NA|TRBJ1-2|NA
TGTGCCAGCAGGGCCGACAGGTATGGCTACACCTTC
CASRADRYGYTF
>TRBV6-6|TRBD2|TRBJ2-3|NA
TGTGCCACCCAGGAGGGACTAAGCACAGATACGCAGTATTTT
CATQEGLSTDTQYF
>TRBV15|TRBD2|TRBJ2-1|NA
TGTGCCACCAGCAGAGATTTGCTAGCGGGAATCATTGAGCAGTTCTTC
CATSRDLLAGIIEQFF
>TRBV7-9|NA|TRBJ2-5|NA
TGTGCCAGCAGCTTAGCGTCGCAGGGTCTCGGAGAGACCCAGTACTTC
CASSLASQGLGETQYF
>TRBV6-5|NA|TRBJ1-2|NA
TGTGCCAGCAGCCTAACAGACAGAAACTATGGCTACACCTTC
CASSLTDRNYGYTF
>TRBV6-5|NA|TRBJ1-4|NA
TGTGCCAGCAGTTACTCCCGACTCAATGAAAAACTGTTTTTT
CASSYSRLNEKLFF
>TRBV4-3|NA|TRBJ1-4|NA
TGCGCCAGCAGCCAAGAGGGGCCAGGTAGTGAAAAACTGTTTTTT
CASSQEGPGSEKLFF
>TRBV5-1|TRBD1|TRBJ1-2|NA
TGCGCCAGCAGGGACAGGGAGGGTAGTGGCTACACCTTC
CASRDREGSGYTF
>TRBV9|TRBD1|TRBJ2-5|NA
TGTGCCAGCAGCGGGGGACAGGGGGCGAGGGAGACCCAGTACTTC
CASSGGQGARETQYF
>TRBV6-1|NA|TRBJ1-5|NA
TGTGCCAGCAGTGATTCGGTCCGAGGCAATCAGCCCCAGCATTTT
CASSDSVRGNQPQHF
>TRBV21-1|NA|TRBJ1-2|NA
TGTGCCAGCAGAGACAGGCAGGGTAGCTATGGCTACACCTTC
CASRDRQGSYGYTF
>TRBV6-5|TRBD1|TRBJ1-2|NA
TGTGCCAGCAGCCTCGGGACAGGGGGCGCCTATGGCTACACCTTC
CASSLGTGGAYGYTF
>TRBV7-9|TRBD2|TRBJ2-3|NA
TGTGCCAGCAGCTCCGCCGGGACTAGCGGGAGAACTACGCAGTATTTT
CASSSAGTSGRTTQYF
>TRBV5-1|TRBD2|TRBJ2-5|NA
TGCGCCAGCGGGGGGGGATCAGAGACCCAGTACTTC
CASGGGSETQYF
>TRBV4-3|TRBD2|TRBJ2-5|NA
TGCGCCAGCAGCCAAGATGTCCTAGCGGGAGTGGAGACCCAGTACTTC
CASSQDVLAGVETQYF
>TRBV27|NA|TRBJ2-6|NA
TGTGCCAGCAGTCCCTCCGGGGCCAACGTCCTGACTTTC
CASSPSGANVLTF
>TRBV2|TRBD2|TRBJ2-3|NA
TGTGCCAGCAGTGATTTGGGAGGGGAGGTTCCCACAGATACGCAGTATTTT
CASSDLGGEVPTDTQYF
>TRBV4-3|TRBD2|TRBJ2-1|NA
TGCGCCAGCAGCCTCGGCACTAGCGGGGGTGCCTACAATGAGCAGTTCTTC
CASSLGTSGGAYNEQFF
>TRBV5-4|TRBD1|TRBJ1-2|once
TGTGCCAGCAGCATTTCGGGACAGGGCGGATATGGCTACACCTTC
CASSISGQGGYGYTF
>TRBV4-3|TRBD2|TRBJ2-7|NA
TGCGCCACCATTAGCGGGGGCTTCTTAAGCGCCTACGAGCAGTACTTC
CATISGGFLSAYEQYF
>TRBV7-3|NA|TRBJ1-1|NA
TGTGCCAGCAGCCTTAAGGGGGACACTGAAGCTTTCTTT
CASSLKGDTEAFF
>TRBV4-1|TRBD1|TRBJ1-1|NA
TGCGCCAGCAGCCAAGATAGTGGCAGGGGGAAAGCTTTCTTT
CASSQDSGRGKAFF